Below are 21 T cell receptor beta chains sequenced from a single sample in a study of T cell responses to AZD1222 COVID-19 vaccine. Assay: immunoSEQ multiplex PCR; the TCRdb copy retains only in-frame clones and omits some. The sample shows about 110,000 clones, around 90% of them seen only once. The sequencing here drew on peripheral blood, taken on day 0 of AZD1222 vaccination. Every receptor here comes from an adult in good health.

The DNA for the CDR3 is TGTGCCAGCAAAGGGCTAGCGGGCGAGCAGTACTTC. Encoded protein: CASKGLAGEQYF. The V gene is TRBV2, the J gene TRBJ2-7, with TRBD2 identical over 8 bases. There are 12 residues in the CDR3. The germline V gene encodes CDR1 SNHLY and CDR2 FYNNEI. The V and J ends lost 7 bases and 6 bases, in that order; junction bases with no gene match: 5. The full variable domain, with the rest looked up from reference TRBV2 and TRBJ2-7, is EPEVTQTPSHQVTQMGQEVILRCVPISNHLYFYWYRQILGQKVEFLVSFYNNEISEKSEIFDDQFSVERPDGSNFTLKIRSTKLEDSAMYFCASKGLAGEQYFGPGTRLTVT.

This clone was seen a single time. The chain employs TRBV3-1 (or the pseudogene TRBV3-2) and TRBJ2-7; no firm D call. The CDR3 covers 13 residues. Germline V CDR1 and CDR2: LGHDT, YNNKEL (reference sequence). The germline V and J ends were trimmed by 3 bases and 3 bases, with 9 bases remaining between them. CDR3 bases: TGTGCCAGCAGCCAGAACTTGAACTACGAGCAGTACTTC. Its protein product is CASSQNLNYEQYF.

This chain links TRBV18 with TRBJ2-6, with D maybe TRBD1 (6 bases). The V gene lost 5 bases and the J gene lost 7 bases, with 9 bases spanning the gap. The CDR3 has 13 amino acids. Germline V gene sequence: CDR1 KGHSH, CDR2 LQKENI. The CDR3 DNA is TGTGCCAGCTCATCCGGGACAGCCAACGTCCTGACTTTC. Protein: CASSSGTANVLTF.

The rearrangement uses TRBV5-4 and TRBJ1-2, with 10 bases identical to TRBD1. Germline CDR1 reads SGHNT; CDR2 reads YYREEE (reference sequence). The V and J ends lost 4 bases and 4 bases, in that order; junction bases with no gene match: 7. CDR3 length equals 15 residues. The CDR3: CASSVGQGLPYGYTF. As DNA, the CDR3 is TGTGCCAGCAGCGTGGGACAGGGGCTTCCCTATGGCTACACCTTC.

This chain connects TRBV12-3 or TRBV12-4 to TRBJ2-3; D call uncertain. The CDR3 length is 12 residues. Deletions cut 7 bases from V and 6 bases from J, with 11 bases between. CDR3 sequence reads: CASTPGDDTQYF. For the CDR3, the DNA is TGTGCCAGCACCCCTGGGGATGATACGCAGTATTTT.

The chain carries TRBV5-1 and TRBJ2-5, with 7 bases identical to TRBD2. There are 14 residues in the CDR3. After removal of 3 bases from V and 4 bases from J, the junction contained 6 bases not matched to a gene. Germline CDR1 and CDR2: SGHRS and YFSETQ. CDR3 sequence (DNA): TGCGCCAGCAGCTACGGGGGGTTTGGAGAGACCCAGTACTTC. Encoded protein: CASSYGGFGETQYF.

In its sample, this clone was seen once. The chain employs TRBV28 and TRBJ1-6; D not certain. Germline CDR1 MDHEN, CDR2 SYDVKM. The CDR3 totals 14 residues. V lost 3 bases to trimming and J lost 7 bases, with 10 bases between them. CDR3 sequence (DNA): TGTGCCAGCAGTTTGGTCACGACAAATTCACCCCTCCACTTT. This codes for CASSLVTTNSPLHF.

The chain recombines TRBV5-1 with TRBJ1-1; D remains ambiguous. There are 14 residues in the CDR3. Trimming removed 0 bases at V and 4 bases at J, with 10 bases between. Germline CDR1 is SGHRS and CDR2 is YFSETQ. CDR3 bases: TGCGCCAGCAGCTTGGGGCGAAGAGGCACTGAAGCTTTCTTT. This translates into CASSLGRRGTEAFF.

This CDR3 reads CASSYPDSNFPTREKLFF. The CDR3 DNA follows: TGTGCCAGCAGTTACCCGGACAGTAACTTCCCCACGCGTGAAAAACTGTTTTTT. The chain is built from TRBV6-2 or TRBV6-3 and TRBJ1-4; D is possibly TRBD1 (6 bases). The ends were cut back, 2 bases at V and 7 bases at J, with 23 bases in the middle. CDR3 length: 18 residues. Germline V CDR1 and CDR2: MNHEY, SVGEGT.

The chain couples TRBV18 to TRBJ1-6, with 8 bases matching TRBD1. The CDR3 has 15 residues. Germline-derived CDR1 and CDR2 are KGHSH and LQKENI. The V and J ends lost 3 bases and 10 bases, in that order; junction bases with no gene match: 8. Here the CDR3 DNA reads TGTGCCAGCTCACCGGGTCGGACAGGGAGATCACCCCTCCACTTT. This translates into CASSPGRTGRSPLHF.

The V and J genes are TRBV29-1 and TRBJ2-5; 7 bases are shared with TRBD2. The CDR3 has 13 amino acids. J gave up 7 bases and V 2 bases, and 7 bases lay outside the gene matches. From germline, CDR1 is SQVTM and CDR2 ANQGSEA. Here the CDR3 reads CSVEQGGGRTQYF. The DNA for the CDR3 is TGCAGCGTTGAACAGGGAGGCGGGAGGACCCAGTACTTC. The whole variable domain, remainder taken from reference TRBV29-1 and TRBJ2-5, is SAVISQKPSRDICQRGTSLTIQCQVDSQVTMMFWYRQQPGQSLTLIATANQGSEATYESGFVIDKFPISRPNLTFSTLTVSNMSPEDSSIYLCSVEQGGGRTQYFGPGTRLLVL.

The chain links TRBV7-9 to TRBJ2-1; weak D call: TRBD2 (7 bases). Germline values: CDR1 SEHNR, CDR2 FQNEAQ (reference sequence). The ends were cut back, 8 bases at V and 6 bases at J, with 23 bases in the middle. This CDR3 comprises 16 residues. The DNA of the CDR3 is TGTGCCAGCTCTGGGAGGGGGGACCGACCCTCCAATGAGCAGTTCTTC. Amino acids: CASSGRGDRPSNEQFF.

The V call is TRBV7-9, the J call TRBJ1-5; TRBD1 aligns across 10 bases. The CDR3 has 15 amino acids. The V gene's germline CDR1 is SEHNR and CDR2 FQNEAQ (reference sequence). The V and J ends lost 3 bases and 4 bases, in that order; junction bases with no gene match: 3. CDR3 protein: CASSFGTGVNQPQHF. The CDR3 bases are TGTGCCAGCAGCTTCGGGACAGGGGTTAATCAGCCCCAGCATTTT.

This sequence joins TRBV7-2 and TRBJ1-6, with D possibly matching TRBD1 (5 bases). Germline V gives CDR1 SGHTA, CDR2 FQGNSA. Between the trimmed V and J ends, which lost 3 bases and 7 bases, there was a span of 19 bases. This CDR3 is built from 17 residues. The CDR3 bases are TGTGCCAGCAGCTTGGGTCCCGGCGGGGGGGGAAATTCACCCCTCCACTTT. Translation gives CASSLGPGGGGNSPLHF. The full variable domain, its missing parts supplied by reference TRBV7-2 and TRBJ1-6, is GAGVSQSPSNKVTEKGKDVELRCDPISGHTALYWYRQSLGQGLEFLIYFQGNSAPDKSGLPSDRFSAERTGGSVSTLTIQRTQQEDSAVYLCASSLGPGGGGNSPLHFGNGTRLTVT.

As DNA, the CDR3 is TGTGCCAGCAGTTTCTCGACAGGGGCGAATTCACCCCTCCACTTT. It translates to CASSFSTGANSPLHF. The chain has TRBV27 and TRBJ1-6, with 8 bases fitting TRBD1. Germline V CDR1 and CDR2: MNHEY, SMNVEV (reference sequence). J was trimmed by 7 bases and V by 3 bases; bases with no gene match: 5. The CDR3 consists of 15 residues.

The chain links TRBV18 to TRBJ2-1, with 7 bases identical to TRBD2. V dropped 2 bases and J dropped 1; count of bases not matched to a gene: 5. The length of the CDR3 is 16 residues. CDR1 is KGHSH and CDR2 is LQKENI in the germline V gene. DNA of the CDR3: TGTGCCAGCTCACCAGCTCAGGGAGGGTCCTACAATGAGCAGTTCTTC. It is translated as CASSPAQGGSYNEQFF.

J is TRBJ2-4 and V is TRBV6-2 or TRBV6-3; D is undetermined. The CDR3 runs 12 residues. Trimming took 6 bases from V and 9 from J, leaving 12 bases between them. Germline V CDR1 and CDR2: MNHEY, SVGEGT. The CDR3 loop is CASSDTPSIQYF. The CDR3 nucleotides read TGTGCCAGCAGCGACACCCCGAGCATTCAGTACTTC.

This chain joins TRBV9 and TRBJ2-1, with TRBD2 matching 7 bases. This CDR3 contains 15 residues. J lost 0 bases, V lost 1 base, and 1 base had no gene match. Per the germline V gene, CDR1 is SGDLS and CDR2 is YYNGEE. CDR3 coding DNA: TGTGCCAGCAGCGTAATAGCGGGCTCCTACAATGAGCAGTTCTTC. Protein: CASSVIAGSYNEQFF. Based on the CDR3 plus reference TRBV9 and TRBJ2-1, the full variable domain is DSGVTQTPKHLITATGQRVTLRCSPRSGDLSVYWYQQSLDQGLQFLIQYYNGEERAKGNILERFSAQQFPDLHSELNLSSLELGDSALYFCASSVIAGSYNEQFFGPGTRLTVL.

This chain joins TRBV5-1 and TRBJ2-7; D may be TRBD1 or TRBD2 (6 bases each). CDR1 is SGHRS, CDR2 YFSETQ, per germline. CDR3 length: 14 residues. V dropped 1 base and J dropped 5 bases, with 13 bases sitting between them. CDR3 protein: CASSLTGALHEQYF. The CDR3 nucleotides are TGCGCCAGCAGCTTGACGGGGGCCCTCCACGAGCAGTACTTC.

The CDR3, as DNA: TGTGCCAGCCGCTCTAGCGGGAGGCCGTCTTCCAATGAGCAGTTCTTC. This gives the protein CASRSSGRPSSNEQFF. V is TRBV25-1 and J is TRBJ2-1, with TRBD2 matching 11 bases. Germline assignment: CDR1 MGHDK and CDR2 SYGVNS. V was clipped by 8 bases and J by 6 bases; unmatched bases: 12. The CDR3 runs to 16 residues.

This clone showed up just once. The sample holds other DNA sequences that translate to the same CDR3. CDR3 protein: CAWSGDRGGSPLHF. Here the CDR3 DNA reads TGTGCCTGGAGTGGTGACAGGGGCGGTTCACCCCTCCACTTT. The chain combines TRBV30 with TRBJ1-6, with 8 bases fitting TRBD1. The CDR3 consists of 14 residues. The germline gives CDR1 GTSNPN, CDR2 SVGIG (reference sequence). The ends lost 1 base at V and 9 bases at J; junction bases unmatched: 5.